The present entry profiles one T cell receptor (beta chain) with its context. MiXCR, applied by TCRdb to the 5' RACE reads, yields one record per CDR3 protein. The sample shows roughly 280,000 distinct CDR3 sequences, roughly 20% of them seen only once. This CDR3 has 14 amino acids. Trimming took 2 bases from V and 8 from J, leaving 10 bases between them. CDR1 and CDR2 (germline): LGHDT, YNNKEL (reference sequence). The data stem from a study of CD8 T cells in ankylosing spondylitis. The TCR originated in a male donor with ankylosing spondylitis or in good health (not recorded which). The specimen was blood, either unsorted or a sorted T cell fraction (not recorded which). The chain has TRBV3-1 and TRBJ1-6; the D is unclear. CDR3: CASSQTVNDSPLHF. CDR3 bases: TGTGCCAGCAGCCAAACAGTTAATGATTCACCCCTCCACTTT.